Following are 15 T cell receptor beta chains from one sample sequenced in a study of shared clonotypes between healthy human individuals. Produced via immunoSEQ multiplex PCR; TCRdb's table is partial and in-frame only. Among about 1.1 million clones listed, around 82% were seen once. What was sequenced was memory CD4+ T cells from PBMCs. Regarding subset: CD45RA-negative fraction. The receptors derive from a man younger than 30 in good health. Some clones in this sample may be carry-over from other donors' samples.

This sequence joins TRBV28 and TRBJ2-1, with TRBD1 matching over 8 bases. From germline, CDR1 is MDHEN and CDR2 SYDVKM. The CDR3 is 16 residues long. V gave up 6 bases and J gave up 10 bases; unmatched junction bases: 17. CDR3 region: CASSFPDRARGKEQFF. As DNA, the CDR3 is TGTGCCAGCAGCTTCCCGGACAGGGCTCGAGGAAAGGAGCAGTTCTTC.

This chain links TRBV28 with TRBJ1-1; D remains unclear. This CDR3 spans 14 amino acids. The V gene's germline CDR1 is MDHEN and CDR2 SYDVKM. With 5 bases removed from V and 7 bases from J, the gap between germline ends came to 17 bases. CDR3 in DNA: TGTGCCAGCAGTCCCCCACCGGGCCACTTTGAAGCTTTCTTT. It encodes CASSPPPGHFEAFF.

This clone has only one observation. The chain combines TRBV7-9 with TRBJ2-4; TRBD1 is a possible D gene (5 bases). The CDR3 runs to 13 residues. CDR1 is SEHNR and CDR2 is FQNEAQ in the germline V gene (reference sequence). V lost 2 bases to trimming and J lost 8 bases, with 10 bases between them. CDR3 in DNA: TGTGCCAGCAGCTTACAGGGTCAGGACATTCAGTACTTC. Translated: CASSLQGQDIQYF.

With respect to this clone: Other DNA sequences in this sample translate to the same CDR3. The DNA of the CDR3 is TGTGCCAGCAGCTCCCAGGGTGGGTCCTACAATGAGCAGTTCTTC. Its protein is CASSSQGGSYNEQFF. The rearrangement uses TRBV7-2 and TRBJ2-1; tentatively, D is TRBD1 (5 bases). Deletions cut 4 bases from V and 1 base from J, with 11 bases between. CDR3 size: 15 residues. The V gene's germline CDR1 is SGHTA and CDR2 FQGNSA. Full variable domain (missing parts from reference TRBV7-2 and TRBJ2-1): GAGVSQSPSNKVTEKGKDVELRCDPISGHTALYWYRQSLGQGLEFLIYFQGNSAPDKSGLPSDRFSAERTGGSVSTLTIQRTQQEDSAVYLCASSSQGGSYNEQFFGPGTRLTVL.

V and J are TRBV6-6 and TRBJ1-2; no firm D call. V was clipped by 6 bases and J by 4 bases, with 21 bases between them. Germline CDR1 MNHNY, CDR2 SVGAGI (reference sequence). The CDR3 contains 16 residues. The CDR3, as DNA: TGTGCCAGCAGGCAACGGGGTGGTAGCTATAGCTATGGCTACACCTTC. Amino acids: CASRQRGGSYSYGYTF.

The chain carries TRBV7-9 and TRBJ1-2, with 8 bases identical to TRBD1. This CDR3 comprises 13 residues. J lost 8 bases, V lost 5 bases, and 7 bases had no gene match. Germline V gene sequence: CDR1 SEHNR, CDR2 FQNEAQ (reference sequence). The CDR3: CASSVDRERGYTF. The CDR3 DNA follows: TGTGCCAGCAGCGTGGACAGGGAGAGGGGCTACACCTTC.

The rearrangement links TRBV6-1 to TRBJ2-5; D ambiguous. From germline, CDR1 is MNHNS and CDR2 SASEGT. The CDR3 sequence is 13 residues long. The ends were cut back, 6 bases at V and 5 bases at J, with 13 bases in the middle. CDR3 DNA: TGTGCCAGCAGAAGAGGACCGGCGGAGACCCAGTACTTC. Translating gives CASRRGPAETQYF.

The V gene is TRBV28, the J gene TRBJ1-1, with D possibly being TRBD1 (6 bases). The CDR3 loop spans 11 amino acids. V was cut by 7 bases and J by 8 bases, with 11 bases left in between. Germline values: CDR1 MDHEN, CDR2 SYDVKM. CDR3 coding DNA: TGTGCCAGCATCCTACAGGGAGAAGCTTTCTTT. Translating gives CASILQGEAFF.

This chain links TRBV19 with TRBJ2-1; 15 nucleotides match TRBD2. Germline V gives CDR1 LNHDA, CDR2 SQIVND (reference sequence). The CDR3 has 16 amino acids. Trimming cost V 5 bases and J 9 bases; bases outside gene matches: 8. CDR3 sequence (DNA): TGTGCCAGTAGTCTGGGACTAGCGGGAGGTGTCGGTGAGCAGTTCTTC. Translated: CASSLGLAGGVGEQFF.

The chain couples TRBV29-1 to TRBJ2-7; D is unclear. Germline V lookup: CDR1 SQVTM, CDR2 ANQGSEA. Trimming cost V 6 bases and J 1 base, with 19 bases left between them. This CDR3 is built from 15 residues. The CDR3 sequence: CSVGGPGVRSYEQYF. CDR3 sequence (DNA): TGCAGCGTCGGTGGGCCGGGTGTAAGGTCCTACGAGCAGTACTTC.

The CDR3 DNA reads TGTGCCAGCAGCGCCGGGAGGAGGGAGACTGAAGCTTTCTTT. This translates into CASSAGRRETEAFF. This chain uses TRBV7-2 with TRBJ1-1; D gene uncertain. Germline V gene sequence: CDR1 SGHTA, CDR2 FQGNSA. The CDR3 consists of 14 residues. The V end lost 5 bases, the J end lost 5 bases, and 15 bases lay between the germline ends.

The CDR3 spells CASSRTAAYNEQFF. The DNA of the CDR3 is TGTGCCAGCAGTAGGACAGCGGCCTACAATGAGCAGTTCTTC. The chain has TRBV2 and TRBJ2-1; a weak D match, TRBD1 (6 bases). Per the germline V gene, CDR1 is SNHLY and CDR2 is FYNNEI. Trimming left V 5 bases short and J 2 bases short, with 10 bases between. This CDR3 has 14 amino acids.

This clone came up once. The chain recombines TRBV29-1 with TRBJ2-3; 14 bases fit TRBD2. V trimming: 6 bases; J trimming: 2 bases; junction bases outside the gene matches: 7. There are 16 residues in the CDR3. Germline V CDR1 and CDR2: SQVTM, ANQGSEA. The CDR3 loop is CSVFRLAGGDTDTQYF. CDR3 DNA: TGCAGCGTATTCAGACTAGCGGGAGGGGACACAGATACGCAGTATTTT.

The table lists this clone with a few counts. The chain employs TRBV2 and TRBJ2-5; D not certain. CDR1 is SNHLY, CDR2 FYNNEI, per germline. This CDR3 has 13 amino acids. Trimming pared 8 bases from V and 7 bases from J, leaving 17 bases between. Here the CDR3 DNA reads TGTGCCAGCCGAAGGTCCCCGATGATGACCCAGTACTTC. Amino acids: CASRRSPMMTQYF.

The CDR3 DNA sequence: TGCGCCAGCAGCACAATTCAGGGCAATGAGCAGTTCTTC. As protein: CASSTIQGNEQFF. V usage is TRBV5-1 and J usage is TRBJ2-1; maybe TRBD1 (5 bases). Trimming cost V 4 bases and J 6 bases, with 11 bases left between them. The germline gives CDR1 SGHRS, CDR2 YFSETQ. The CDR3 sequence is 13 residues long. The complete variable domain, with remaining parts taken from reference TRBV5-1 and TRBJ2-1, reads KAGVTQTPRYLIKTRGQQVTLSCSPISGHRSVSWYQQTPGQGLQFLFEYFSETQRNKGNFPGRFSGRQFSNSRSEMNVSTLELGDSALYLCASSTIQGNEQFFGPGTRLTVL.